This note documents a single TCR beta chain sequence. Its target is not known. J was trimmed by 1 base and V by 3 bases; bases with no gene match: 6. The CDR3 has 16 amino acids. From germline, CDR1 is SNHLY and CDR2 FYNNEI. The data derive from a study of glioma-infiltrating T cells after dendritic cell vaccination. Study context: Between 2003 and 2012, patients got autologous tumor lysate-pulsed dendritic cell vaccines.

Notes on the study in general: Higher pretreatment TIL content predicted longer progression-free time and survival. TCR clonality showed no direct relationship with survival.

The PCR used 60 V beta and 13 J beta primers. Profiling relied on immunoSEQ multiplex PCR, and the TCRdb table lists in-frame clones only, not all of them. The sample consists of about 73,000 clones, over 75% of them appearing once. This receptor was identified in a human donor with glioblastoma. The rearrangement links TRBV2 to TRBJ2-1; TRBD2 matches at 7 bases. Sequenced here: blood, sampled before dendritic cell vaccination. CDR3: CASSDLGGTSYNEQFF. CDR3 coding DNA: TGTGCCAGCAGTGATCTCGGGGGGACTTCCTACAATGAGCAGTTCTTC.